Each of the 6 T cell receptor beta chains below was sequenced from the same sample in a study of cytomegalovirus exposure and HLA in healthy donors (dated by TCRdb to 2017 to 2019). Library prep was done by the immunoSEQ multiplex PCR assay. A mixture of 60 forward primers for TCR Vbeta segments and 13 reverse primers for TCR Jbeta segments was used in the multiplex PCR. The immuneACCESS repertoire file appears here via TCRdb, limited to in-frame rearrangements. These files lack a portion of the clones; in checked studies, under half of the deficit traces to unresolved V genes, and the cause of the others is not known. The sample records 150,000 to 180,000 clones, around 74% of which are singletons. Clones ranked in the top ten supply over 1.2% of the sample. The sample was PBMCs. All receptors derive from a man between 18 and 35 years old in good health and CMV-seronegative.

This clone was detected only once. The rearrangement uses TRBV6-5 and TRBJ2-7; D may be TRBD1 (5 bases). The CDR3 runs 14 residues. The ends were cut back, 4 bases at V and 5 bases at J, with 15 bases in the middle. CDR1 and CDR2 (germline): MNHEY, SVGAGI. The CDR3 loop is CASSSEARDNEQYF. CDR3 DNA: TGTGCCAGCAGTTCCGAGGCCAGGGATAACGAGCAGTACTTC.

J is TRBJ2-2 and V is TRBV5-6; 9 positions agree with TRBD2. V dropped 0 bases and J dropped 1; count of bases not matched to a gene: 7. This CDR3 is 18 amino acids long. In germline, CDR1 is SGHDT, CDR2 YYEEEE. CDR3 DNA: TGTGCCAGCAGCTTGGAACGCGGGAGGGCCCGGAACACCGGGGAGCTGTTTTTT. Translating gives CASSLERGRARNTGELFF.

The chain is built from TRBV4-3 and TRBJ1-1; a weak D match, TRBD1 (6 bases). Germline V lookup: CDR1 LGHNA, CDR2 YSLEER. The V and J ends lost 3 bases and 11 bases respectively, with 19 bases between them. The CDR3 totals 14 residues. The CDR3 sequence is CASSQSRDTVGAFF. The CDR3 DNA sequence: TGCGCCAGCAGCCAGTCCAGGGACACCGTCGGGGCTTTCTTT.

V and J are TRBV6-5 and TRBJ2-7, with 11 bases matching TRBD2. V lost 2 bases and J lost 0; bases outside the gene matches: 0. This CDR3 spans 15 amino acids. Germline CDR1 MNHEY, CDR2 SVGAGI. CDR3 DNA sequence: TGTGCCAGCAGTTACACTAGCGGGAGCTCCTACGAGCAGTACTTC. Amino acids: CASSYTSGSSYEQYF.

This sequence joins TRBV27 and TRBJ2-1, with D tentatively TRBD1 (6 bases). There are 14 residues in the CDR3. Germline loops: CDR1 MNHEY, CDR2 SMNVEV (reference sequence). Between the trimmed V and J ends, which lost 8 bases and 8 bases, there was a span of 19 bases. In DNA form, the CDR3 reads TGTGCCAGCGGAAGGGACACTGGGTGGGATGAGCAGTTCTTC. Its translation: CASGRDTGWDEQFF.

The rearrangement links TRBV11-2 to TRBJ2-2, with TRBD2 as a possible D gene (5 bases). Germline V lookup: CDR1 SGHAT, CDR2 FQNNGV. Trimming took 3 bases from V and 0 from J, leaving 8 bases between them. The CDR3 is 15 residues long. CDR3 sequence reads: CASSFRGANTGELFF. The CDR3 nucleotides are TGTGCCAGCAGCTTCCGGGGAGCGAACACCGGGGAGCTGTTTTTT.